These 32 T cell receptor beta chains were all obtained from the same sample, sequenced in a study. TCRdb independently ran MiXCR on the RT-PCR reads; one entry per CDR3 protein. The sample holds hundreds of thousands of distinct CDR3 sequences, approximately 15% seen once. Sequenced: memory CD4+ T cells from blood. The receptors shown here come from a female donor in good health, serving as a healthy control.

This clonotype was counted between two and nine times. The chain is built from TRBV12-3 or TRBV12-4 and TRBJ1-2, with D possibly matching TRBD1 (5 bases). The CDR3 covers 16 residues. V was shortened by 1 base and J by 0 bases, with 12 bases between the two germline ends. CDR3 DNA sequence: TGTGCCAGCAGTTTAGGGGGCGTTAATACTAACTATGGCTACACCTTC. Its translation: CASSLGGVNTNYGYTF.

The table lists this clonotype with many counts. This chain connects TRBV29-1 to TRBJ1-2; 9 nucleotides agree with TRBD1. V dropped 6 bases and J dropped 3; count of bases not matched to a gene: 5. The CDR3 totals 13 residues. The germline gives CDR1 SQVTM, CDR2 ANQGSEA. In DNA form, the CDR3 reads TGCAGCGTAAGGGACAGGGATCACTATGGCTACACCTTC. Amino acid sequence: CSVRDRDHYGYTF.

The chain couples TRBV20-1 to TRBJ2-7, with unresolved D. This CDR3 is built from 12 residues. V gave up 5 bases and J gave up 2 bases, with 10 bases separating them. From germline, CDR1 is DFQATT and CDR2 SNEGSKA (reference sequence). As DNA, the CDR3 is TGCAGTGCTGGACGGATGACCTACGAGCAGTACTTC. It codes for CSAGRMTYEQYF.

The chain links TRBV28 to TRBJ2-2; 8 positions agree with TRBD1. Unmatched junction bases numbered 2, after V lost 2 bases and J lost 0 bases. The CDR3 totals 16 residues. Germline CDR1 and CDR2: MDHEN and SYDVKM. CDR3 amino acids: CASSLMGQANTGELFF. CDR3 in DNA: TGTGCCAGCAGTTTAATGGGACAGGCGAACACCGGGGAGCTGTTTTTT.

CDR3 region: CASSPGISGAFF. In nucleotides, the CDR3 is TGTGCCAGCAGCCCGGGGATTAGTGGAGCTTTCTTT. This chain joins TRBV28 and TRBJ1-1; no clear D. V gave up 6 bases and J gave up 10 bases, with 15 bases separating them. Per the germline V gene, CDR1 is MDHEN and CDR2 is SYDVKM. The CDR3 is made up of 12 amino acids. The whole variable domain, remainder taken from reference TRBV28 and TRBJ1-1, is DVKVTQSSRYLVKRTGEKVFLECVQDMDHENMFWYRQDPGLGLRLIYFSYDVKMKEKGDIPEGYSVSREKKERFSLILESASTNQTSMYLCASSPGISGAFFGQGTRLTVV.

This clonotype was detected many times. The chain couples TRBV5-1 to TRBJ2-1; 11 bases agree with TRBD2. Trimming cost V 3 bases and J 3 bases; bases outside gene matches: 5. Germline loops: CDR1 SGHRS, CDR2 YFSETQ. The CDR3 has 16 amino acids. The CDR3 region is CASSSGTSGLYNEQFF. CDR3 DNA: TGCGCCAGCAGCTCGGGGACTAGCGGACTCTACAATGAGCAGTTCTTC.

The table lists this clonotype with many counts. The DNA of the CDR3 is TGCGCCAGCAGCCAAGATTATGATTCACCCCTCCACTTT. Translated: CASSQDYDSPLHF. The chain recombines TRBV4-3 with TRBJ1-6; the D is unclear. The CDR3 is 13 residues long. Germline V gene lookup returns CDR1 LGHNA and CDR2 YSLEER. Trimming stripped 0 bases from V and 8 bases from J, with 5 bases between.

The CDR3, as DNA: TGTGCCAGCAGTGAATCAGTCCCCTACGAGCAGTACTTC. Its translation: CASSESVPYEQYF. This chain joins TRBV6-1 and TRBJ2-7, with D hard to call. Germline-derived CDR1 and CDR2 are MNHNS and SASEGT. The CDR3 extends over 13 amino acids. Trimming removed 2 bases from V and 2 bases from J, with 7 bases in between.

There are many counts of this clonotype. The chain uses TRBV27 and TRBJ2-7; D gene ambiguous. CDR1 MNHEY and CDR2 SMNVEV come from the germline V gene (reference sequence). The germline V and J ends were trimmed by 4 bases and 0 bases, with 16 bases remaining between them. The CDR3 consists of 16 residues. The DNA for the CDR3 is TGTGCCAGCAGTTCTCCTCGAGGTGCTAGCTCCTACGAGCAGTACTTC. As protein: CASSSPRGASSYEQYF.

The rearrangement uses TRBV12-3 or TRBV12-4 and TRBJ1-2; a possible D gene is TRBD1 (5 bases). V was trimmed by 7 bases and J by 8 bases, leaving 14 bases between them. The CDR3 is made up of 12 amino acids. The CDR3 here is CASTEGLGGYTF. The CDR3 DNA sequence: TGTGCCAGCACTGAGGGACTGGGGGGCTACACCTTC.

This clonotype was detected ten times or more. The CDR3 nucleotides are TGTGCCAGCAGCGCGAAGGGACAGGGGTCCCACGAGCAGTACTTC. It encodes CASSAKGQGSHEQYF. The chain combines TRBV6-1 with TRBJ2-7, with TRBD1 matching over 10 bases. The CDR3 totals 15 residues. Trimming took 6 bases from V and 5 from J; bases not matched to a gene: 10. Germline-derived CDR1 and CDR2 are MNHNS and SASEGT.

The sample holds many counts of this clonotype. The CDR3, as DNA: TGCAGCGCTGTACAGGGTCAAGGCACAGATACGCAGTATTTT. Translation gives CSAVQGQGTDTQYF. V gene TRBV29-1 combines with J gene TRBJ2-3, with D possibly matching TRBD1 (6 bases). The germline V gene has CDR1 SQVTM and CDR2 ANQGSEA. The CDR3 consists of 14 residues. V lost 7 bases and J lost 1, with 15 bases in between.

This clonotype was seen many times. The chain employs TRBV20-1 and TRBJ2-7; no clear D. V was shortened by 3 bases and J by 1 base, with 7 bases between the two germline ends. The CDR3 has 12 residues. The germline CDR1 and CDR2 sequences are DFQATT and SNEGSKA (reference sequence). The CDR3 DNA reads as TGCAGTGCTAGGCCGAATTCCTACGAGCAGTACTTC. Protein sequence: CSARPNSYEQYF.

The chain links TRBV7-2 to TRBJ2-3; D perhaps matches TRBD1 (6 bases). The CDR3 is made up of 15 amino acids. Looked up from germline, CDR1 is SGHTA and CDR2 is FQGNSA. V gave up 0 bases and J gave up 1 base, with 8 bases separating them. The CDR3 DNA reads TGTGCCAGCAGCTTAGCCCAGGGGCGCACAGATACGCAGTATTTT. As protein: CASSLAQGRTDTQYF.

V gene TRBV6-5 combines with J gene TRBJ2-2, with TRBD2 as a possible D gene (6 bases). The CDR3 is made up of 17 amino acids. CDR1 and CDR2 from the germline V gene are MNHEY and SVGAGI. V lost 2 bases to trimming and J lost 5 bases, with 18 bases between them. In DNA, the CDR3 is TGTGCCAGCAGTTACGTCGGGAGAGGTGCTGGGACCGGGGAGCTGTTTTTT. Amino acid sequence: CASSYVGRGAGTGELFF.

This clonotype was recorded many times. The V gene is TRBV10-3, the J gene TRBJ2-3; perhaps TRBD1 as D (5 bases). The V gene lost 5 bases and the J gene lost 4 bases, with 13 bases spanning the gap. CDR1 ENHRY and CDR2 SYGVKD come from the germline V gene. The CDR3 has 14 residues. The CDR3 is CAISNPGSADTQYF. DNA of the CDR3: TGTGCCATCAGTAACCCAGGGTCGGCAGATACGCAGTATTTT.

The chain joins TRBV20-1 to TRBJ2-5; the D gene is possibly TRBD1 (5 bases). Germline V gene data show CDR1 as DFQATT and CDR2 as SNEGSKA (reference sequence). CDR3 length equals 15 residues. V lost 0 bases and J lost 5, with 16 bases in between. The CDR3 sequence: CSARDLGVTVETQYF. The CDR3, as DNA: TGCAGTGCTAGAGATCTAGGGGTGACGGTCGAGACCCAGTACTTC.

This clonotype occurred many times. The rearrangement links TRBV4-3 to TRBJ2-1; D is ambiguous. From germline, CDR1 is LGHNA and CDR2 YSLEER. V lost 0 bases, J lost 7 bases, and 10 bases lay in between. CDR3 length: 14 residues. The CDR3 reads CASSQELRWNEQFF. The CDR3 bases are TGCGCCAGCAGCCAAGAGTTGAGGTGGAATGAGCAGTTCTTC.

The V gene is TRBV12-3 or TRBV12-4, the J gene TRBJ2-5, with 7 bases matching TRBD1. V was clipped by 5 bases and J by 1 base; unmatched bases: 10. The CDR3 loop spans 16 amino acids. The CDR3, as DNA: TGTGCCAGCAGTCTACACAGGGGCCAGGGCCAAGAGACCCAGTACTTC. This sequence encodes CASSLHRGQGQETQYF.

This clonotype was seen ten or more times. This rearrangement joins TRBV4-2 to TRBJ2-7; D unclear. The CDR3 sequence is 15 residues long. CDR1 LGHNA and CDR2 YNFKEQ come from the germline V gene. The V end lost 1 base, the J end lost 3 bases, and 13 bases lay between the germline ends. The CDR3 spells CASSQAHNPDYEQYF. DNA for the CDR3: TGTGCCAGCAGCCAAGCCCATAACCCAGACTACGAGCAGTACTTC.

This sequence joins TRBV7-2 and TRBJ2-1; perhaps TRBD1 as D (6 bases). The CDR3 totals 17 residues. In germline, CDR1 is SGHTA, CDR2 FQGNSA. Trimming shortened V by 7 bases and J by 8 bases, and 27 bases separated the two germline ends. DNA of the CDR3: TGTGCCAGCACTCCGAGGGTTGGGACAACAAGAACTGATGAGCAGTTCTTC. This encodes CASTPRVGTTRTDEQFF.

This clonotype was recorded a few times. V gene TRBV20-1 combines with J gene TRBJ2-1; 10 bases align to TRBD2. Germline V gene lookup returns CDR1 DFQATT and CDR2 SNEGSKA (reference sequence). V lost 4 bases, J lost 11 bases, and 2 bases stayed unmatched. CDR3 length: 11 amino acids. The CDR3 here is CSAILAGQQFF. The CDR3 nucleotides read TGCAGTGCTATACTAGCGGGACAGCAGTTCTTC.

This clonotype has just a few counts. The DNA of the CDR3 is TGTGCCACGAAGGGACAGGGGGCTGCCGGGGAGCTGTTTTTT. Its protein product is CATKGQGAAGELFF. The rearrangement links TRBV12-3 or TRBV12-4 to TRBJ2-2, with 12 bases that match TRBD1. CDR3 size: 14 residues. V lost 10 bases to trimming and J lost 6 bases; unmatched junction nucleotides: 6.

This clonotype occurred a few times. The rearrangement joins TRBV6-2 or TRBV6-3 to TRBJ1-2, with unresolved D. Germline CDR1 reads MNHEY; CDR2 reads SVGEGT. This CDR3 spans 14 amino acids. Trimming took 4 bases from V and 5 from J, leaving 14 bases between them. The CDR3 bases are TGTGCCAGCAGTTCCCCCCGGGTGCGGTATGGCTACACCTTC. Its translation: CASSSPRVRYGYTF.

This clonotype was seen ten or more times. This rearrangement joins TRBV5-6 to TRBJ2-2; D gene ambiguous. The germline gives CDR1 SGHDT, CDR2 YYEEEE. This CDR3 is 14 amino acids long. Trimming removed 7 bases from V and 3 bases from J, with 13 bases in between. CDR3 coding DNA: TGTGCCAGCGAAAAGATGGGTTACACCGGGGAGCTGTTTTTT. Protein sequence: CASEKMGYTGELFF.

The genes are TRBV3-1 and TRBJ1-2; maybe TRBD1 (6 bases). Germline V gene data show CDR1 as LGHDT and CDR2 as YNNKEL (reference sequence). The CDR3 runs to 14 residues. Trimming took 3 bases from V and 6 from J, leaving 14 bases between them. In nucleotides, the CDR3 is TGTGCCAGCAGCCACCATGGACAGAGTGATGGCTACACCTTC. Protein sequence: CASSHHGQSDGYTF.

This chain links TRBV6-2 or TRBV6-3 with TRBJ2-3; TRBD1 is a possible D gene (5 bases). Germline V lookup: CDR1 MNHEY, CDR2 SVGEGT. Deletions cut 8 bases from V and 9 bases from J, with 12 bases between. The CDR3 has 11 amino acids. For the CDR3, the DNA is TGTGCCAGCTCCCGAAGGGGCACGCAGTATTTT. Translating it yields CASSRRGTQYF.

The chain uses TRBV20-1 and TRBJ2-2; D is possibly TRBD1 (5 bases). CDR1 DFQATT and CDR2 SNEGSKA come from the germline V gene (reference sequence). The V and J ends lost 6 bases and 0 bases respectively, with 14 bases between them. The CDR3 is 15 residues long. CDR3 sequence: CSADSFSSNTGELFF. Here the CDR3 DNA reads TGCAGTGCCGACAGTTTTTCATCGAACACCGGGGAGCTGTTTTTT.

The table lists this clonotype with a few counts. The chain links TRBV13 to TRBJ2-1, with D tentatively TRBD1 (6 bases). V was shortened by 5 bases and J by 10 bases, with 12 bases between the two germline ends. The germline gives CDR1 PRHDT, CDR2 FYEKMQ (reference sequence). The CDR3 covers 12 residues. The CDR3 is CASSRTTGEQFF. The CDR3 nucleotides read TGTGCCAGCAGCCGAACGACAGGCGAGCAGTTCTTC.

This clonotype occurred many times. The chain combines TRBV7-2 with TRBJ1-2, with TRBD1 identical over 8 bases. Per germline, CDR1 SGHTA and CDR2 FQGNSA. V trimming: 5 bases; J trimming: 4 bases; junction bases outside the gene matches: 3. The CDR3 totals 13 residues. The CDR3 protein is CASSRGQGYGYTF. The CDR3 DNA reads as TGTGCCAGCAGCAGAGGACAGGGCTATGGCTACACCTTC.

The chain employs TRBV5-1 and TRBJ1-1, with unresolved D. CDR3 length equals 13 residues. The germline gives CDR1 SGHRS, CDR2 YFSETQ. V was pared by 4 bases and J by 1 base, with 8 bases between. The CDR3 protein is CASSPWTNTEAFF. The CDR3, as DNA: TGCGCCAGCAGCCCATGGACGAACACTGAAGCTTTCTTT.

This clonotype was observed a few times. The chain carries TRBV27 and TRBJ1-4; D gene ambiguous. The CDR3 loop spans 18 amino acids. V was pared by 5 bases and J by 8 bases, with 27 bases between. Germline V CDR1 and CDR2: MNHEY, SMNVEV (reference sequence). The CDR3 bases are TGTGCCAGCAGTCCCGCCCCGGGGTTTATCAACCAAAGAGAAAAACTGTTTTTT. It codes for CASSPAPGFINQREKLFF.